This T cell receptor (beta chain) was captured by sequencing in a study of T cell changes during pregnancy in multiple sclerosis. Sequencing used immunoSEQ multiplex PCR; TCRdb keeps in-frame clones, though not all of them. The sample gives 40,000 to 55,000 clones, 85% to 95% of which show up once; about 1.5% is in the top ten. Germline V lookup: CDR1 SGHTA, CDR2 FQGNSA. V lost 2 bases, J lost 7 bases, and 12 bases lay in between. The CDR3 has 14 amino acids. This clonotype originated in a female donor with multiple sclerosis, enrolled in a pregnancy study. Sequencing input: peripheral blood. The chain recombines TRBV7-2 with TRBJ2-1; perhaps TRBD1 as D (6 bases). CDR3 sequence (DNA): TGTGCCAGCAGCTTATCCACAGGGATGAATGAGCAGTTCTTC. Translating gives CASSLSTGMNEQFF.